This T cell receptor beta chain comes out of a study of cytomegalovirus exposure and HLA in healthy donors. The study, taken as a whole, reports: A further, later analysis showed that HLA-associated TCR beta chains (compared with equally common others) were more clonally expanded. The investigators catalogued 164 TCR beta chains as cytomegalovirus-associated. Published work reported that the classifier diagnosed cytomegalovirus status with high specificity and sensitivity.

On this clone itself: Its antigen is unidentified.

The study ran its PCR with 60 Vbeta and 13 Jbeta primers. This table comes from immunoSEQ multiplex PCR, and its TCRdb copy is limited to in-frame clones, with some not included. This table holds 60,000 to 75,000 clones, 80% to 90% found once. J was trimmed by 7 bases and V by 2 bases; bases with no gene match: 9. This CDR3 has 15 amino acids. CDR1 is SGHRS and CDR2 is YFSETQ in the germline V gene. The source is a woman aged 25 to 39 in good health and CMV-seropositive. The V call is TRBV5-1, the J call TRBJ2-1; 7 nucleotides match TRBD2. The sample taken for sequencing was PBMCs. The CDR3 region has the DNA TGCGCCAGCAGCTTCTCCGCGGGAGCGCGGAATGAGCAGTTCTTC. This encodes CASSFSAGARNEQFF.